The T cell receptor beta chain under discussion was sequenced for a study of blood T cell repertoires in COVID-19. Study context: T cells, B-cell-depleted T cells, or PBMCs supplied cDNA or gDNA.

Sequenced by immunoSEQ multiplex PCR; TCRdb stores in-frame clones only, minus some. The sample has tens of thousands of clones, 65% to 85% seen once. The CDR3 contains 16 residues. Germline CDR1 is SNHLY and CDR2 is FYNNEI. V gave up 4 bases and J gave up 5 bases; unmatched junction bases: 10. The sequenced material came from peripheral blood. The chain links TRBV2 to TRBJ2-5, with 10 bases that match TRBD2. The sequence derives from a man of 80 years or more with active or convalescent COVID-19. The CDR3 loop is CASSGSRLAGVETQYF. The CDR3 bases are TGTGCCAGCAGTGGCAGCAGGCTAGCGGGGGTGGAGACCCAGTACTTC.